Listed here are 13 T cell receptor beta chains from one sample, sequenced in a study of CD4 T cells in relation to SARS-CoV-2 and coronaviruses. CD4+ T cells from unexposed donors were obtained before the COVID-19 pandemic (2011-2018). CD4+ T cells were isolated from the cells after around 9 days of culture. Clones were read by immunoSEQ multiplex PCR, and TCRdb kept only the in-frame ones, dropping some. Here the sample spans approximately 26,000 clones, over 60% being singletons. These receptors are not linked to any known antigen. Sequences were obtained from CD4+ T cells from PBMCs, cultured in vitro. All receptors derive from a human donor in good health.

This chain connects TRBV5-5 to TRBJ2-7, with 8 nucleotides matching TRBD1. Germline V gene sequence: CDR1 SGHKS, CDR2 YYEKEE (reference sequence). The V and J ends lost 4 bases and 3 bases, in that order; junction bases with no gene match: 9. The CDR3 is 15 amino acids. DNA for the CDR3: TGTGCCAGCAGCCAGGGACAGGAGTCAAGCTACGAGCAGTACTTC. Translated, it gives CASSQGQESSYEQYF.

The chain carries TRBV2 and TRBJ2-5, with 9 bases fitting TRBD2. The CDR3 covers 15 residues. After removal of 11 bases from V and 5 bases from J, the junction contained 15 bases not matched to a gene. Germline V lookup: CDR1 SNHLY, CDR2 FYNNEI. CDR3 nucleotides: TGTGCCCTTGCGGGCCTAGCGGGGCCGCGGGAGACCCAGTACTTC. Translated: CALAGLAGPRETQYF.

This clone was recorded a few times. The same CDR3 arises from other DNA sequences in this sample as well. The V gene is TRBV7-9, the J gene TRBJ1-6; the D is unclear. V was shortened by 1 base and J by 9 bases, with 10 bases between the two germline ends. CDR3 length: 14 residues. Looked up from germline, CDR1 is SEHNR and CDR2 is FQNEAQ (reference sequence). CDR3 DNA: TGTGCCAGCAGCTTAGGTCAAGGGAGTTCACCCCTCCACTTT. Translation: CASSLGQGSSPLHF. The full variable domain, its missing parts supplied by reference TRBV7-9 and TRBJ1-6, is DTGVSQNPRHKITKRGQNVTFRCDPISEHNRLYWYRQTLGQGPEFLTYFQNEAQLEKSRLLSDRFSAERPKGSFSTLEIQRTEQGDSAMYLCASSLGQGSSPLHFGNGTRLTVT.

This chain links TRBV13 with TRBJ2-2; no reliable D call. The CDR3 spans 13 residues. Deletions cut 0 bases from V and 14 bases from J, with 13 bases between. CDR1 PRHDT and CDR2 FYEKMQ come from the germline V gene (reference sequence). Here the CDR3 DNA reads TGTGCCAGCAGCTTAGGCGGGTCTAATCGACTGTTTTTT. The encoded protein is CASSLGGSNRLFF.

The V gene is TRBV4-1, the J gene TRBJ1-2, with D possibly being TRBD1 (5 bases). The germline gives CDR1 MGHRA, CDR2 YSYEKL. CDR3 size: 15 residues. Trimming removed 1 base at V and 7 bases at J, with 16 bases between. The CDR3 loop reads CASSQAGSGLGGYTF. Here the CDR3 DNA reads TGCGCCAGCAGCCAAGCGGGGTCAGGGTTAGGTGGCTACACCTTC.

CDR3 region: CASSEFTGPNYGYTF. The CDR3, as DNA: TGTGCCAGCAGTGAGTTTACAGGCCCTAACTATGGCTACACCTTC. The J gene is TRBJ1-2, the V gene TRBV6-1, with D maybe TRBD1 (5 bases). Germline CDR1 MNHNS, CDR2 SASEGT. V lost 3 bases, J lost 0 bases, and 11 bases lay in between. CDR3 length: 15 residues.

The chain has TRBV4-2 and TRBJ2-1, with D possibly being TRBD2 (7 bases). Looked up from germline, CDR1 is LGHNA and CDR2 is YNFKEQ. V lost 4 bases and J lost 14, with 18 bases in between. This CDR3 region has 13 residues. CDR3 in amino acids: CASSLGVGGGKFF. The CDR3 DNA reads as TGTGCCAGCAGCCTCGGGGTGGGAGGGGGAAAGTTCTTC.

The chain recombines TRBV4-3 with TRBJ1-6; D might be TRBD1 (5 bases). The length of the CDR3 is 16 residues. CDR1 and CDR2 (germline): LGHNA, YSLEER. V was trimmed by 1 base and J by 8 bases, leaving 15 bases between them. Here the CDR3 DNA reads TGCGCCAGCAGCCAAGGAATCCGGACAAGATATTCACCCCTCCACTTT. Translating it yields CASSQGIRTRYSPLHF.

The table lists this clone with a few counts. V usage is TRBV7-2 and J usage is TRBJ1-2, with D perhaps TRBD1 (6 bases). The germline gives CDR1 SGHTA, CDR2 FQGNSA. V was trimmed by 2 bases and J by 2 bases, leaving 9 bases between them. The CDR3 has 14 residues. CDR3 region: CASSLHRDNYGYTF. DNA of the CDR3: TGTGCCAGCAGCTTACACAGGGACAACTATGGCTACACCTTC.

CDR3 residues: CASSGAPSTDTQYF. The CDR3 bases are TGTGCCAGCAGTGGAGCGCCGAGCACAGATACGCAGTATTTT. The gene calls are TRBV6-6 and TRBJ2-3; D unresolved. This CDR3 comprises 14 residues. The ends were cut back, 5 bases at V and 0 bases at J, with 9 bases in the middle. The V gene's germline CDR1 is MNHNY and CDR2 SVGAGI (reference sequence).

This rearrangement joins TRBV19 to TRBJ2-7; TRBD2 matches 14 bases. This CDR3 is 15 amino acids long. The junction had 5 bases not matched to a gene; V was cut back by 6 bases and J by 4 bases. CDR1 LNHDA and CDR2 SQIVND come from the germline V gene (reference sequence). The CDR3 DNA is TGTGCCAGTAGAGATCGGACTAGCGGGAGGTACGAGCAGTACTTC. Translated: CASRDRTSGRYEQYF.

This chain links TRBV7-9 with TRBJ2-3; tentative D call: TRBD2 (6 bases). Trimming removed 7 bases from V and 1 base from J, with 12 bases in between. This CDR3 has 14 amino acids. Germline V gene sequence: CDR1 SEHNR, CDR2 FQNEAQ (reference sequence). Here the CDR3 reads CASTFSGGTDTQYF. CDR3 DNA: TGTGCCAGCACCTTTAGCGGAGGCACAGATACGCAGTATTTT.

The chain recombines TRBV6-2 or TRBV6-3 with TRBJ2-6, with D hard to call. Germline lookup yields CDR1 MNHEY and CDR2 SVGEGT. Trimming took 0 bases from V and 3 from J, leaving 15 bases between them. The CDR3 is made up of 18 amino acids. CDR3 sequence: CASSYSATDRFGANVLTF. CDR3 coding DNA: TGTGCCAGCAGTTACTCCGCGACGGATCGATTTGGGGCCAACGTCCTGACTTTC.